This entry features one TCR beta chain sequence. As handled by the study authors: Reference gene primer amplification gave estimated nucleated cell counts. Libraries were prepared by immunoSEQ multiplex PCR; TCRdb keeps only in-frame clonotypes and omits some of them. V and J calls and clone size follow that table, whereas D and trimming were derived from the DNA. The sample contains more than 250,000 clones, about 87% of which appear only once. The data are from a study of blood T cell repertoires in COVID-19. On the study more broadly: The study drew acute and convalescent COVID-19 samples from the United States, Italy and Spain. T cells, B-cell-depleted T cells, or PBMCs supplied cDNA or gDNA.

Germline CDR1 and CDR2: SGHTA and FQGNSA. CDR3 length equals 18 residues. With 4 bases clipped from V and 5 bases from J, the junction kept 17 bases outside the gene matches. Participants' reported clinical history set cohort assignment. This sequence was found in a woman aged 40 to 50 with acute COVID-19. V usage is TRBV7-2 and J usage is TRBJ2-1; TRBD2 aligns across 7 bases. Sequencing was performed on PBMCs or T cells enriched from blood (not recorded which). In DNA form, the CDR3 reads TGTGCCAGCAGCTATACACTAGCGAGGCGAGGCGGTAACAATGAGCAGTTCTTC. It codes for CASSYTLARRGGNNEQFF.